The entry below gives a single T cell receptor (beta chain) sequence along with its context. Sequenced by immunoSEQ multiplex PCR; TCRdb stores in-frame clones only, minus some. The data contain about 21,000 clones, over 75% of them seen just once; the ten biggest clones take up more than 15%. Losses at the gene ends were 4 bases for V and 7 bases for J; bases not matched to a gene: 6. Per germline, CDR1 SGHTA and CDR2 FQGNSA. The CDR3 extends over 14 amino acids. The data originate from a study of T cells in localized non-small cell lung cancer. The chain uses TRBV7-2 and TRBJ1-2; 10 nucleotides agree with TRBD1. The specimen was PBMCs, collected before any cancer treatment. The source of this sequence is a woman aged 35 to 75 with stage II squamous cell lung carcinoma. CDR3 protein: CASSSRDRGVGYTF. The CDR3 DNA reads TGTGCCAGCAGCTCCCGGGACAGGGGAGTTGGCTACACCTTC.